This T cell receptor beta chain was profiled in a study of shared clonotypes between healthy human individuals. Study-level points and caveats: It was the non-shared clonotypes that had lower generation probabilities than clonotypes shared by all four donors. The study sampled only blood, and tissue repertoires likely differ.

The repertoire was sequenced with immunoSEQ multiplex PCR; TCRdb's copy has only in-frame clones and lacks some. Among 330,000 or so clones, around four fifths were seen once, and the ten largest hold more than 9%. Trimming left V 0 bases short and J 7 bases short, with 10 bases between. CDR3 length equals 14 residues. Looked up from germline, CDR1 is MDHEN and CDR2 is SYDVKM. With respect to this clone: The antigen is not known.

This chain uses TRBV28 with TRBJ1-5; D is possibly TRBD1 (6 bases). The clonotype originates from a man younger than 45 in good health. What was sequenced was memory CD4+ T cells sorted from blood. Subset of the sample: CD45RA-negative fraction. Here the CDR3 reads CASSLWPGDQPQHF. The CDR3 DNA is TGTGCCAGCAGTTTATGGCCAGGGGACCAGCCCCAGCATTTT.